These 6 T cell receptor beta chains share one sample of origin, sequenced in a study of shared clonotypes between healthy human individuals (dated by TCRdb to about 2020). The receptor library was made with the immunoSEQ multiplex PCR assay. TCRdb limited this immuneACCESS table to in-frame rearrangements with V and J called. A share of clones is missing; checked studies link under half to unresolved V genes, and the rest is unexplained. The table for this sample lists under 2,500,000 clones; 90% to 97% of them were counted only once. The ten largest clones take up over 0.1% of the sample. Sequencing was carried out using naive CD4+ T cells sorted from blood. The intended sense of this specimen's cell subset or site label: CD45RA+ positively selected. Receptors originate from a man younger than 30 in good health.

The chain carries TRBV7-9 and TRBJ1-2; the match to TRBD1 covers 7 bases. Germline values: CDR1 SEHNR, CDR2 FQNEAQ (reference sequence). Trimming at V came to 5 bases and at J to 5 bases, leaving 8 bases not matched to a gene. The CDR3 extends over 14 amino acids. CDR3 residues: CASSNPGQTYGYTF. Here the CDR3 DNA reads TGTGCCAGCAGCAATCCGGGACAGACGTATGGCTACACCTTC.

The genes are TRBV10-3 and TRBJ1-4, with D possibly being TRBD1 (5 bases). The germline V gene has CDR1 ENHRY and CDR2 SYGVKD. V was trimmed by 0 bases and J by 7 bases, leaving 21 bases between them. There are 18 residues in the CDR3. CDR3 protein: CAISESGPKRGPSEKLFF. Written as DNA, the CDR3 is TGTGCCATCAGTGAGTCCGGGCCCAAAAGGGGCCCCAGTGAAAAACTGTTTTTT.

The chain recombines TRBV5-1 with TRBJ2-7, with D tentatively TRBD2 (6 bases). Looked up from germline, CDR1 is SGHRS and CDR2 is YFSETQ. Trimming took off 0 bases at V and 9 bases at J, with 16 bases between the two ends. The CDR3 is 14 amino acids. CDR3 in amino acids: CASSLGDSVTAQYF. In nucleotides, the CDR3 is TGCGCCAGCAGCTTGGGGGACTCCGTAACAGCGCAGTACTTC.

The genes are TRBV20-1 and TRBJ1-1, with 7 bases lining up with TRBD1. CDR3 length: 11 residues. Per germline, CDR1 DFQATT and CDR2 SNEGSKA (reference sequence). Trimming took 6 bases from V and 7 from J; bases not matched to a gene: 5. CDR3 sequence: CSAPRTGEAFF. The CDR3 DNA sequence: TGCAGTGCCCCGAGGACAGGTGAAGCTTTCTTT.

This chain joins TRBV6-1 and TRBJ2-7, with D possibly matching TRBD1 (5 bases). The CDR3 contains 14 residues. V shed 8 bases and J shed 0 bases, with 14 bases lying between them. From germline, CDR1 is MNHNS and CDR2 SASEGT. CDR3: CASQTWTNSYEQYF. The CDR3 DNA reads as TGTGCCAGCCAAACCTGGACAAACTCCTACGAGCAGTACTTC.

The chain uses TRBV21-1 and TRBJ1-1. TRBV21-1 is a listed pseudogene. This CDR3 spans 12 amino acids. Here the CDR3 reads CASSPGHFEAFF. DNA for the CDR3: TGTGCCAGCAGCCCGGGGCATTTTGAAGCTTTCTTT.